This T cell receptor beta chain was captured by sequencing in a study of T cell clones after liver transplantation. Background on the study: HCV positivity affected three of eight recipients; the rest lacked autoimmune or viral indications.

With 4 bases clipped from V and 8 bases from J, the junction kept 4 bases outside the gene matches. The CDR3 is 13 residues long. Germline V gives CDR1 SGHDN, CDR2 FVKESK. Some clones are missing from TCRdb's copy, which holds only in-frame ones; the method was immunoSEQ multiplex PCR. This sample has more than 95,000 clones; 90% occur once, and the top ten carry 0.83%. The clonotype was recovered from a human patient who received a liver transplant. Some T cells may have come from the graft donor. This chain uses TRBV14 with TRBJ1-4; the match to TRBD1 covers 7 bases. The specimen was CD4+ T cells from blood, collected 12 months after liver transplant. DNA of the CDR3: TGTGCCAGCAGCCTTTACAGGGGCGAAAAACTGTTTTTT. It codes for CASSLYRGEKLFF.